Following are 29 T cell receptor beta chains from one sample sequenced in a study of blood T cells in healthy people across ages. Primed by a sample-barcoded 5' primer and a J-beta primer mix, a second PCR proceeded for roughly 7 to 11 cycles. From the 5' RACE reads, TCRdb called clonotypes with MiXCR, one entry per CDR3 protein. The repertoire holds some 710,000 distinct CDR3 sequences, with 35% to 60% as singletons. The specimen sequenced was blood. These receptors originate from a man aged 80 or over in good health.

This clonotype was seen just once. The CDR3 sequence: CASSRGQPLTYGYTF. The CDR3 DNA follows: TGTGCCAGCAGCCGAGGACAGCCCCTAACCTATGGCTACACCTTC. V gene TRBV7-2 combines with J gene TRBJ1-2, with a tentative D call TRBD1 (6 bases). Trimming removed 5 bases from V and 4 bases from J, with 17 bases in between. This CDR3 is 15 amino acids long. Germline V gives CDR1 SGHTA, CDR2 FQGNSA.

This clonotype is a singleton in its sample. The germline gene is not matched at one end of the junction; a read error may be the cause. This chain joins TRBV7-2 and TRBJ2-7, with D unclear. Per the germline V gene, CDR1 is SGHTA and CDR2 is FQGNSA. The CDR3 sequence is 13 residues long. DNA for the CDR3: TGTGTCAGCAGCGTTTGGTCAAGCTACGAGCAGTACTTC. Translating it yields CVSSVWSSYEQYF. Filled out from reference TRBV7-2 and TRBJ2-7, the complete variable domain reads GAGVSQSPSNKVTEKGKDVELRCDPISGHTALYWYRQSLGQGLEFLIYFQGNSAPDKSGLPSDRFSAERTGGSVSTLTIQRTQQEDSAVYLCVSSVWSSYEQYFGPGTRLTVT.

This clonotype occurred a few times. This chain connects TRBV15 to TRBJ2-5; a weak D match, TRBD2 (6 bases). CDR3 length equals 14 residues. Germline V gene lookup returns CDR1 LNHNV and CDR2 YYDKDF (reference sequence). Trimming left V 5 bases short and J 2 bases short, with 12 bases between. The CDR3 nucleotides read TGTGCCACCAGCCCCCGGGACTTTCAAGAGACCCAGTACTTC. Translating gives CATSPRDFQETQYF.

The chain uses TRBV19 and TRBJ2-1; D is undetermined. This CDR3 is built from 15 residues. The germline CDR1 and CDR2 sequences are LNHDA and SQIVND (reference sequence). V was pared by 4 bases and J by 0 bases, with 10 bases between. The CDR3 sequence is CASSTPMFSYNEQFF. The CDR3 DNA sequence: TGTGCCAGTAGTACCCCCATGTTCTCCTACAATGAGCAGTTCTTC. The variable domain in full, completed from reference TRBV19 and TRBJ2-1, reads DGGITQSPKYLFRKEGQNVTLSCEQNLNHDAMYWYRQDPGQGLRLIYYSQIVNDFQKGDIAEGYSVSREKKESFPLTVTSAQKNPTAFYLCASSTPMFSYNEQFFGPGTRLTVL.

The J gene is TRBJ1-5, the V gene TRBV24-1; D gene ambiguous. V gave up 4 bases and J gave up 4 bases, with 10 bases separating them. Germline V CDR1 and CDR2: KGHDR, SFDVKD. This CDR3 contains 14 residues. The chain's CDR3 is CATSEPDINQPQHF. The CDR3 DNA is TGTGCCACCAGTGAACCAGACATTAATCAGCCCCAGCATTTT.

The V call is TRBV12-3 or TRBV12-4, the J call TRBJ2-5; D is possibly TRBD1 (5 bases). This CDR3 has 14 residues. V was pared by 3 bases and J by 2 bases, with 10 bases between. The DNA of the CDR3 is TGTGCCAGCAGTTTTTCTCCAGGGCAAGAGACCCAGTACTTC. Translation gives CASSFSPGQETQYF.

There are a few counts of this clonotype. The J gene is TRBJ2-5, the V gene TRBV28; 9 nucleotides align to TRBD1. Per germline, CDR1 MDHEN and CDR2 SYDVKM. The CDR3 runs 15 residues. Unmatched junction bases numbered 15, after V lost 5 bases and J lost 11 bases. CDR3 sequence (DNA): TGTGCCAGCAGTCAGGGGACAGGGTTAACTAGTGAGCAGTACTTC. Its protein is CASSQGTGLTSEQYF. Filled out from reference TRBV28 and TRBJ2-5, the complete variable domain reads DVKVTQSSRYLVKRTGEKVFLECVQDMDHENMFWYRQDPGLGLRLIYFSYDVKMKEKGDIPEGYSVSREKKERFSLILESASTNQTSMYLCASSQGTGLTSEQYFGPGTRLLVL.

The table lists this clonotype with a few counts. This chain uses TRBV5-4 with TRBJ2-5, with 12 bases that match TRBD2. Trimming at V came to 4 bases and at J to 5 bases, leaving 9 bases not matched to a gene. The CDR3 length is 16 residues. Germline-derived CDR1 and CDR2 are SGHNT and YYREEE (reference sequence). The CDR3 nucleotides read TGTGCCAGCAGCGGCGGGCGGACTAGCGGGATTGAGACCCAGTACTTC. This codes for CASSGGRTSGIETQYF.

V and J are TRBV29-1 and TRBJ2-7, with 10 bases that match TRBD1. This CDR3 is built from 13 residues. The V gene's germline CDR1 is SQVTM and CDR2 ANQGSEA. V shed 3 bases and J 4 bases; nucleotides not matched to a gene: 3. CDR3 sequence: CSVERQGAYEQYF. The CDR3 coding sequence is TGCAGCGTTGAGAGACAGGGGGCTTACGAGCAGTACTTC.

V and J are TRBV9 and TRBJ1-1; TRBD1 matches 8 bases. Losses at the gene ends were 3 bases for V and 5 bases for J; bases not matched to a gene: 3. The CDR3 sequence is 13 residues long. The germline V gene encodes CDR1 SGDLS and CDR2 YYNGEE. The CDR3: CASSGWTGTEAFF. DNA of the CDR3: TGTGCCAGCAGCGGATGGACAGGGACTGAAGCTTTCTTT.

This clonotype has at least ten counts. The CDR3 region has the DNA TGCAGCGTTGTAATTGACACAGATACGCAGTATTTT. Encoded protein: CSVVIDTDTQYF. The chain combines TRBV29-1 with TRBJ2-3; D not resolved. CDR1 is SQVTM and CDR2 is ANQGSEA in the germline V gene. V lost 4 bases and J 2 bases, leaving 7 bases between the germline ends. The CDR3 is made up of 12 amino acids.

This clonotype was found many times. CDR3 sequence (DNA): TGCAGTGCTAGAAGACCCCGATCAAACTACAATGAGCAGTTCTTC. Translating it yields CSARRPRSNYNEQFF. The rearrangement joins TRBV20-1 to TRBJ2-1; D uncertain. The CDR3 has 15 residues. The germline V and J ends were trimmed by 2 bases and 3 bases, with 14 bases remaining between them. CDR1 is DFQATT and CDR2 is SNEGSKA in the germline V gene (reference sequence).

The rearrangement joins TRBV20-1 to TRBJ2-3; the D gene is possibly TRBD1 (6 bases). The CDR3 is made up of 15 amino acids. Germline V CDR1 and CDR2: DFQATT, SNEGSKA (reference sequence). V shed 3 bases and J shed 2 bases, with 15 bases lying between them. CDR3 sequence (DNA): TGCAGTGCTAGCAGGGGCCCTTACCACACAGATACGCAGTATTTT. This codes for CSASRGPYHTDTQYF.

V gene TRBV2 combines with J gene TRBJ2-3; the match to TRBD1 covers 8 bases. V shed 8 bases, J shed 2 bases, and the junction held 6 bases outside the gene matches. This CDR3 comprises 14 residues. CDR1 SNHLY and CDR2 FYNNEI come from the germline V gene. The DNA for the CDR3 is TGTGCCAGCCTCCGGGACAGGCTCACAGATACGCAGTATTTT. Residues: CASLRDRLTDTQYF.

This clonotype was counted only a few times. The CDR3 is CASSKTTSSAEQFF. The DNA of the CDR3 is TGCGCCAGCAGCAAGACGACTAGTTCGGCTGAGCAGTTCTTC. This rearrangement joins TRBV5-1 to TRBJ2-1; D is possibly TRBD2 (6 bases). The CDR3 runs to 14 residues. With 4 bases removed from V and 9 bases from J, the gap between germline ends came to 17 bases. Looked up from germline, CDR1 is SGHRS and CDR2 is YFSETQ.

V gene TRBV11-3 combines with J gene TRBJ2-1; D is perhaps TRBD1 or TRBD2 (5 bases each). Germline CDR1 SGHNT, CDR2 YENEEA. The V and J ends lost 5 bases and 6 bases respectively, with 14 bases between them. The length of the CDR3 is 14 residues. CDR3 DNA: TGTGCCAGCAGCACCGGGACCCCACGCAATGAGCAGTTCTTC. Translated, it gives CASSTGTPRNEQFF.

The chain recombines TRBV5-1 with TRBJ2-1; a weak D match, TRBD2 (6 bases). Germline V gene sequence: CDR1 SGHRS, CDR2 YFSETQ. The germline V and J ends were trimmed by 4 bases and 6 bases, with 8 bases remaining between them. There are 12 residues in the CDR3. The CDR3 DNA sequence: TGCGCCAGCAGCCGGGACTTCAATGAGCAGTTCTTC. Translation gives CASSRDFNEQFF.

The V and J genes are TRBV29-1 and TRBJ2-2; TRBD2 aligns across 13 bases. The CDR3 totals 15 residues. V lost 6 bases and J lost 5; bases outside the gene matches: 6. CDR1 is SQVTM and CDR2 is ANQGSEA in the germline V gene. CDR3 loop: CSVSTSGGRTGELFF. The CDR3, as DNA: TGCAGCGTATCGACTAGCGGGGGGCGGACCGGGGAGCTGTTTTTT.

V gene TRBV20-1 combines with J gene TRBJ2-1; D not resolved. Germline V gene lookup returns CDR1 DFQATT and CDR2 SNEGSKA (reference sequence). The CDR3 totals 16 residues. Between the trimmed V and J ends, which lost 0 bases and 0 bases, there was a span of 12 bases. The CDR3 DNA is TGCAGTGCTAGAGACGGATTACAAAGCTCCTACAATGAGCAGTTCTTC. Encoded protein: CSARDGLQSSYNEQFF.

The chain links TRBV29-1 to TRBJ2-5; 9 bases agree with TRBD2. J lost 1 base, V lost 3 bases, and 6 bases had no gene match. Germline V gene lookup returns CDR1 SQVTM and CDR2 ANQGSEA. The length of the CDR3 is 15 residues. The CDR3 spells CSVDPSSGVQETQYF. CDR3 bases: TGCAGCGTTGATCCCTCTAGCGGGGTCCAAGAGACCCAGTACTTC.

To note about this clonotype: A single base separates this from a much larger clone, so it may be a read error. The chain employs TRBV5-1 and TRBJ1-5; tentatively, D is TRBD1 (5 bases). The germline V gene has CDR1 SGHRS and CDR2 YFSETQ. The V gene lost 3 bases and the J gene lost 5 bases, with 15 bases spanning the gap. The CDR3 extends over 15 amino acids. DNA for the CDR3: TGCGCCAGCAGCTCTGGGACGCAGAGCCATCAGCCCCAGCATTTT. Translation: CASSSGTQSHQPQHF.

This chain connects TRBV7-2 to TRBJ1-6; 8 nucleotides align to TRBD1. V shed 1 base and J 11 bases; nucleotides not matched to a gene: 10. This CDR3 comprises 16 residues. Per germline, CDR1 SGHTA and CDR2 FQGNSA. CDR3 nucleotides: TGTGCCAGCAGCTTAGAGGCAGGGGGCTTCGGTCCACCCCTCCACTTT. Its translation is CASSLEAGGFGPPLHF.

This clonotype was seen a few times. This chain joins TRBV5-1 and TRBJ2-1, with 11 bases fitting TRBD1. The CDR3 consists of 14 residues. V gave up 3 bases and J gave up 6 bases; unmatched junction bases: 2. Germline V gene lookup returns CDR1 SGHRS and CDR2 YFSETQ. The CDR3 DNA is TGCGCCAGCAGCTCGGGACAGGGGGGCAATGAGCAGTTCTTC. It translates to CASSSGQGGNEQFF. Together with reference TRBV5-1 and TRBJ2-1, the CDR3 gives the full variable domain: KAGVTQTPRYLIKTRGQQVTLSCSPISGHRSVSWYQQTPGQGLQFLFEYFSETQRNKGNFPGRFSGRQFSNSRSEMNVSTLELGDSALYLCASSSGQGGNEQFFGPGTRLTVL.

The sample holds a few counts of this clonotype. V is TRBV29-1 and J is TRBJ2-7; 9 bases are a match to TRBD1. The CDR3 consists of 13 residues. Losses at the gene ends were 5 bases for V and 3 bases for J; bases not matched to a gene: 5. Germline V gene data show CDR1 as SQVTM and CDR2 as ANQGSEA. The CDR3 reads CSVSGTGNYEQYF. In nucleotides, the CDR3 is TGCAGCGTTTCCGGGACAGGGAACTACGAGCAGTACTTC.

V gene TRBV5-1 combines with J gene TRBJ2-5; 12 nucleotides align to TRBD1. V was pared by 4 bases and J by 6 bases, with 7 bases of the junction left unmatched. Per the germline V gene, CDR1 is SGHRS and CDR2 is YFSETQ. The CDR3 consists of 15 residues. The CDR3 DNA reads as TGCGCCAGCAGCATGGGACAGGGGGCGGCAAAGACCCAGTACTTC. This encodes CASSMGQGAAKTQYF.

CDR3 in DNA: TGTGCCAGCAGCTCACAGGGTCCGGGGGAAAAACTGTTTTTT. It codes for CASSSQGPGEKLFF. This chain uses TRBV5-6 with TRBJ1-4, with D perhaps TRBD1 (6 bases). V lost 3 bases and J lost 8, with 14 bases in between. CDR3 size: 14 residues. Per the germline V gene, CDR1 is SGHDT and CDR2 is YYEEEE.

This clonotype has a handful of counts. V gene TRBV7-2 combines with J gene TRBJ2-5; 8 nucleotides align to TRBD1. The CDR3 has 15 residues. V lost 4 bases to trimming and J lost 5 bases; unmatched junction nucleotides: 9. CDR1 SGHTA and CDR2 FQGNSA come from the germline V gene. CDR3 protein: CASSWGQARGETQYF. In nucleotides, the CDR3 is TGTGCCAGCAGCTGGGGACAGGCCAGGGGGGAGACCCAGTACTTC.

V usage is TRBV28 and J usage is TRBJ2-4, with 7 bases fitting TRBD1. The J call may be mistaken, given a closer DNA end match to TRBJ2-5. This CDR3 contains 15 residues. CDR1 is MDHEN, CDR2 SYDVKM, per germline. CDR3 bases: TGTGCCAGCAGTTTATCTAGGACAGGCCAAGAGACCCAGTACTTC. Amino acids: CASSLSRTGQETQYF.

In this sample, this clonotype turned up many times. J is TRBJ2-7 and V is TRBV7-2; a possible D gene is TRBD1 (6 bases). This CDR3 is built from 12 residues. CDR1 is SGHTA and CDR2 is FQGNSA in the germline V gene. Trimming cost V 6 bases and J 4 bases, with 10 bases left between them. The CDR3 reads CASRGAEYEQYF. As DNA, the CDR3 is TGTGCCAGCAGGGGGGCAGAGTACGAGCAGTACTTC.